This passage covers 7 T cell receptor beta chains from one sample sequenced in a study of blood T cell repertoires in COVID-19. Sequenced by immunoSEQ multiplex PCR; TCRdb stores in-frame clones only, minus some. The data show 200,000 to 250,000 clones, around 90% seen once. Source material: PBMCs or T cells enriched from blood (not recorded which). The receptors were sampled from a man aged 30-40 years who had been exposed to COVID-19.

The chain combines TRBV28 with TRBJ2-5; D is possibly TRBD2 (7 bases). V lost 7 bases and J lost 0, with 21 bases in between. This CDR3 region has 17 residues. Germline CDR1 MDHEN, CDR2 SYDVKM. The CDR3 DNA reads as TGTGCCAGCACCTCAACCGGGGGGCGGGGGTACCAAGAGACCCAGTACTTC. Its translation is CASTSTGGRGYQETQYF.

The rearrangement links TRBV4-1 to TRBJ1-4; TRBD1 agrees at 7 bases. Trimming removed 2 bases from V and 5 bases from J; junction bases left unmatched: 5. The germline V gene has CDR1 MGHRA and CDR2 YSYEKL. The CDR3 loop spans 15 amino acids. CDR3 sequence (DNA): TGCGCCAGCAGCCAACGACAGGGTAAAAATGAAAAACTGTTTTTT. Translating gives CASSQRQGKNEKLFF.

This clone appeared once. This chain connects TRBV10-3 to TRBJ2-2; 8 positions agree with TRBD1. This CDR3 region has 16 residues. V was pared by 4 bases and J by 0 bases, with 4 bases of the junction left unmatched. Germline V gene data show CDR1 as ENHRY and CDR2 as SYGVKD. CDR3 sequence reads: CAISGGDRTNTGELFF. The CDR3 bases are TGTGCCATCAGTGGGGGGGACAGGACGAACACCGGGGAGCTGTTTTTT.

The chain's CDR3 is CASSFNGEYNEQFF. The CDR3 DNA sequence: TGTGCCAGCAGCTTTAACGGGGAGTACAATGAGCAGTTCTTC. This chain connects TRBV7-9 to TRBJ2-1; D may be TRBD2 (5 bases). The CDR3 is 14 amino acids. The V and J ends lost 3 bases and 4 bases respectively, with 10 bases between them. The germline gives CDR1 SEHNR, CDR2 FQNEAQ (reference sequence).

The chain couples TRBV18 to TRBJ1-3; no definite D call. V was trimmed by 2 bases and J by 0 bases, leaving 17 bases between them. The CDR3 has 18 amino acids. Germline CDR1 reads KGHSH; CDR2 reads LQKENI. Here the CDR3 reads CASSPSGKRVSSGNTIYF. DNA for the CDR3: TGTGCCAGCTCACCATCCGGGAAAAGGGTATCCTCTGGAAACACCATATATTTT.

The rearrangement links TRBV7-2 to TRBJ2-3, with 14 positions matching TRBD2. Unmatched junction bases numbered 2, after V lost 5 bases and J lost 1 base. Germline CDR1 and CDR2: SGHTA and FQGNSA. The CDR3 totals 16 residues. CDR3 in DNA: TGTGCCAGCAGCCCGGGACTAGCGGGGGGCACAGATACGCAGTATTTT. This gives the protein CASSPGLAGGTDTQYF.

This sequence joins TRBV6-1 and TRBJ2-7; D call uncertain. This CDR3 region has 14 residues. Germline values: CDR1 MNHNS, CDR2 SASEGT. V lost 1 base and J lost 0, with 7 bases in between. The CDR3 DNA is TGTGCCAGCAGTGAAGTCAACGGCTCCTACGAGCAGTACTTC. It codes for CASSEVNGSYEQYF.